Listed below are T cell receptor beta chains from one sample, sequenced in a study of blood T cell repertoires in COVID-19. The method was immunoSEQ multiplex PCR; TCRdb's version includes in-frame clones alone and lacks a portion of them. The sample has 35,000 to 50,000 clones; about four fifths are singletons. The specimen was peripheral blood. Receptors were obtained from a woman of 80 years or more with acute or convalescent COVID-19. Each CDR3 is given without its conserved first and last residue. Each record gives: CDR3 length, clone size, V gene, CDR3 protein. The listing skips clone size in some rows; elsewhere it reads once, few, many or a size class.

12 . TRBV19 ASSLGQGISPLH
15 . TRBV15 ATSRDTFWGDSYEQY
18 . TRBV27 ASSFMGQRGGLIAKNIQY
12 . TRBV16 ASSQQGMNTEAF
9 . TRBV6-5 ATTGNTEAF
15 . TRBV24-1 ATSDRGQGTLADTQY
14 few TRBV5-1 ASSSGAAMPADTQY
11 once TRBV5-6 ASSFPGRTEAF
13 once TRBV6-5 ASRPSMGARNTIY
13 few TRBV14 ASSQAQGAGEKLF